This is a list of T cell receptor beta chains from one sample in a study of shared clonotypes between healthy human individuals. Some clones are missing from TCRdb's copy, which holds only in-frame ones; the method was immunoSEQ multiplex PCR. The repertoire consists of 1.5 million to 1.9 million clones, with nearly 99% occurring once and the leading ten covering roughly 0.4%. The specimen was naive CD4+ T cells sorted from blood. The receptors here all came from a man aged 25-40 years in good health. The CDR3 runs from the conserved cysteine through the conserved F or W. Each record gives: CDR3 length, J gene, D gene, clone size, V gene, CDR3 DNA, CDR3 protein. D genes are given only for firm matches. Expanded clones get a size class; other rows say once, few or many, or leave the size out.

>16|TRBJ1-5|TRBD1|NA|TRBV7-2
TGTGCCAGCAGCCCCATGCCGACAGGGTCCGATCAGCCCCAGCATTTT
CASSPMPTGSDQPQHF
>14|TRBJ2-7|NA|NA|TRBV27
TGTGCCAGCAGTTTAGTGGGCAGGTCCTACGAGCAGTACTTC
CASSLVGRSYEQYF
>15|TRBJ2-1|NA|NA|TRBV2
TGTGCCAGCGGTACAACTAGTAGTTCCTACAATGAGCAGTTCTTC
CASGTTSSSYNEQFF
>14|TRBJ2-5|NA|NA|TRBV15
TGTGCCACCAGCAGGGACAATAAAAAAGAGACCCAGTACTTC
CATSRDNKKETQYF
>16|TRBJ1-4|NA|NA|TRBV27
TGTGCCAGCAGTTCGCACAGCCAGTCCGTAAATGAAAAACTGTTTTTT
CASSSHSQSVNEKLFF
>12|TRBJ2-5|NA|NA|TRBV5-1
TGCGCCAGCAGCTTCAACTCAGAGACCCAGTACTTC
CASSFNSETQYF
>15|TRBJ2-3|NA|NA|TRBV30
TGTGCCTGGAGTGTAGTCAGGGCTAGCACAGATACGCAGTATTTT
CAWSVVRASTDTQYF
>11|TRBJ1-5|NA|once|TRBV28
TGTGCCAGCAGCGTGGGGCAGCCCCAGCATTTT
CASSVGQPQHF
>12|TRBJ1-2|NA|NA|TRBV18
TGTGCCAGCTCATCGGACAGTTATGGCTACACCTTC
CASSSDSYGYTF
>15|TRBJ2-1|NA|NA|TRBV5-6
TGTGCCAGCAGCACCAACTTCGGTCCCCTAGCTGAGCAGTTCTTC
CASSTNFGPLAEQFF
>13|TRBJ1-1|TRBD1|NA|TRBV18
TGTGCCAGCTCAATTCGACAGGGGGAGGAAGCTTTCTTT
CASSIRQGEEAFF
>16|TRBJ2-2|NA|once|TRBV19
TGTGCCAGTAGTATGATAAAGATACTTATCCCCGGGGAGCTGTTTTTT
CASSMIKILIPGELFF
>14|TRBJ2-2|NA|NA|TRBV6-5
TGTGCCAGCAGTTATTATCGAGACACCGGGGAGCTGTTTTTT
CASSYYRDTGELFF
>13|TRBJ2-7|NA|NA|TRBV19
TGTGCCAGTAGTATATCGGAAACCTACGAGCAGTACTTC
CASSISETYEQYF
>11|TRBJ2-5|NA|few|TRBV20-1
TGCAGTGCTAGACCCCAAGAGACCCAGTACTTC
CSARPQETQYF
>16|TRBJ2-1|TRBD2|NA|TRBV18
TGTGCCAGCTCACCTTCGCTAGCGGGCGTTTACAATGAGCAGTTCTTC
CASSPSLAGVYNEQFF
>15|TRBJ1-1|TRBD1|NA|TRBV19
TGTGCCAGTAGTATACTCGGACAGGGGAACACTGAAGCTTTCTTT
CASSILGQGNTEAFF
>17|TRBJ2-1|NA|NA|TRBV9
TGTGCCAGCAGCGTAGGGCGTACTTCCAACTCCTACAATGAGCAGTTCTTC
CASSVGRTSNSYNEQFF
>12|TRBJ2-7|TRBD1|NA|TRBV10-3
TGTGCCATAGGACAGGGGGCGGACGAGCAGTACTTC
CAIGQGADEQYF
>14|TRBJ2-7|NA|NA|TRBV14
TGTGCCAGCAGCCAAGGGGGGATCGGCTACGAGCAGTACTTC
CASSQGGIGYEQYF
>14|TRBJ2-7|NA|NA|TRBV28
TGTGCCAGCACCCTGGCGGGGAGCTCCTACGAGCAGTACTTC
CASTLAGSSYEQYF
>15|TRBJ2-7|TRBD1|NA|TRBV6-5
TGTGCCAGCAGTTACTCAGACAGGGGGCATTACGAGCAGTACTTC
CASSYSDRGHYEQYF
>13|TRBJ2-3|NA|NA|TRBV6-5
TGTGCCAGCAGACGGGATACGACTGATACGCAGTATTTT
CASRRDTTDTQYF
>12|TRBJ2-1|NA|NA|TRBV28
TGTGCCAGCAGTTTACCTAGCGTTCATCAATTCTTC
CASSLPSVHQFF
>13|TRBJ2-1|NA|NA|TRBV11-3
TGTGCCAGCAGCCCACCATCTAGTGGGGTGCAGTTCTTC
CASSPPSSGVQFF
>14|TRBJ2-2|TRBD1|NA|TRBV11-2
TGTGCCAGCAGCTTAACAGGGGTCGCCGGGGAGCTGTTTTTT
CASSLTGVAGELFF
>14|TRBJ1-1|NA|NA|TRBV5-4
TGTGCCAGCAGCCCGGGACGACAGAACGCTGAAGCTTTCTTT
CASSPGRQNAEAFF
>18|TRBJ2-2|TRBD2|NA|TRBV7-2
TGTGCCAGCAGCTTAGGATTAGGAGCGGGAGCGCCATTGGGGGAGCTGTTTTTT
CASSLGLGAGAPLGELFF
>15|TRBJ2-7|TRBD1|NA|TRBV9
TGTGCCAGCAGCGAGGGGGCCGGCAACCTCTACGAGCAGTACTTC
CASSEGAGNLYEQYF
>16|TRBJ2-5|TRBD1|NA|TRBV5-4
TGTGCCAGCAGCTCGAACCCGGGACAGGGGAGCGAGACCCAGTACTTC
CASSSNPGQGSETQYF
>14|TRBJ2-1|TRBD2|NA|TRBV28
TGTGCCAGCGGCGGGAGCCTATCCTACAATGAGCAGTTCTTC
CASGGSLSYNEQFF
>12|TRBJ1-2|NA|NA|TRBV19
TGTGCCAGTAGTGACCAAAGGGCTGGCTACACCTTC
CASSDQRAGYTF
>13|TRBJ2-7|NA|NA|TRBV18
TGTGCCAGCTCAGGGGGGGCTTCCTACGAGCAGTACTTC
CASSGGASYEQYF
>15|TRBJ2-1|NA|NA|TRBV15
TGTGCCACCAGCAGAGATCTGGCGGTCGGGAATGAGCAGTTCTTC
CATSRDLAVGNEQFF
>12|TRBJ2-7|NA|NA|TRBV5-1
TGCGCCAGCAGGGGGCAGGCCTACGAGCAGTACTTC
CASRGQAYEQYF
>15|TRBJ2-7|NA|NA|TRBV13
TGTGCCAGCAGCCCCGGGACGGGGCTGCCCTACGAGCAGTACTTC
CASSPGTGLPYEQYF
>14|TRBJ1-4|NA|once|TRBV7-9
TGTGCCAGCAGCTTAGGCAGATACAATGAAAAACTGTTTTTT
CASSLGRYNEKLFF
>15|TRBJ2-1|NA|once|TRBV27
TGTGCCAGCAGTCGGTACGTGGCAGGGCTCAATGAGCAGTTCTTC
CASSRYVAGLNEQFF
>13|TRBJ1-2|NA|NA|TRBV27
TGTGCCAGCAGCCCCGTCGGGCGAGATGGCTACACCTTC
CASSPVGRDGYTF
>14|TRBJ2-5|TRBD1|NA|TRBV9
TGTGCCAGCAGCGTGGGACAGCCGGGAGAGACCCAGTACTTC
CASSVGQPGETQYF
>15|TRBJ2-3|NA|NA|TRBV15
TGTGCCACCAGCGGAATCACCTCTAGCACAGATACGCAGTATTTT
CATSGITSSTDTQYF
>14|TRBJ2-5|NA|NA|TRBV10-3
TGTGCCAGCGCCTGGGACACTCGGCAAGAGACCCAGTACTTC
CASAWDTRQETQYF
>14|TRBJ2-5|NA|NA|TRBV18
TGTGCCAGCTCACCACCAGCCCAGGGGGAGACCCAGTACTTC
CASSPPAQGETQYF
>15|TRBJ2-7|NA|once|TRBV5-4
TGTGCCAGCGGTTTAGGCGGATCCATCTCCTACGAGCAGTACTTC
CASGLGGSISYEQYF
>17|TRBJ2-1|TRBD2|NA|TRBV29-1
TGCAGCGTCGCCCCGGGACTAGCGGGAGTAGCTGGCAATGAGCAGTTCTTC
CSVAPGLAGVAGNEQFF
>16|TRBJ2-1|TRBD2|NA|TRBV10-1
TGCGCCAGCAGTGATTTCCCCGGGGGGTCCTACAATGAGCAGTTCTTC
CASSDFPGGSYNEQFF
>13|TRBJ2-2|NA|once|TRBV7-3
TGTGCCAGCAGCCGACAGCATAGCGGGGAGCTGTTTTTT
CASSRQHSGELFF
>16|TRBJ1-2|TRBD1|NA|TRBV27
TGTGCCAGCAGTTTCGGGAGGCAGGGGGCTGACTATGGCTACACCTTC
CASSFGRQGADYGYTF
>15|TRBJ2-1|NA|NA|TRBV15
TGTGCCACCAGCAGCACACCCGCGTCGGGGAATGAGCAGTTCTTC
CATSSTPASGNEQFF
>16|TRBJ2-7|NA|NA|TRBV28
TGTGCCAGCAGTCCCCTTTCCCCCGCGGGCTACTACGAGCAGTACTTC
CASSPLSPAGYYEQYF
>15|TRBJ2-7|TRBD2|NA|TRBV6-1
TGTGCCAGCAGTGAACGCGGGGGGCGCGCCTACGAGCAGTACTTC
CASSERGGRAYEQYF
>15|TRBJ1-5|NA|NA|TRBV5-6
TGTGCCAGCAGCTTATTTAGCAGGGACAATCAGCCCCAGCATTTT
CASSLFSRDNQPQHF
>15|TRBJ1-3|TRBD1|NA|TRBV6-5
TGTGCCAGCAGGCTCCAGGGGGCGCGGGGAAACACCATATATTTT
CASRLQGARGNTIYF
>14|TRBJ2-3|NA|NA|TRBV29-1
TGCAGCGTTGAAGGGGGGACCCCCGCAGATACGCAGTATTTT
CSVEGGTPADTQYF